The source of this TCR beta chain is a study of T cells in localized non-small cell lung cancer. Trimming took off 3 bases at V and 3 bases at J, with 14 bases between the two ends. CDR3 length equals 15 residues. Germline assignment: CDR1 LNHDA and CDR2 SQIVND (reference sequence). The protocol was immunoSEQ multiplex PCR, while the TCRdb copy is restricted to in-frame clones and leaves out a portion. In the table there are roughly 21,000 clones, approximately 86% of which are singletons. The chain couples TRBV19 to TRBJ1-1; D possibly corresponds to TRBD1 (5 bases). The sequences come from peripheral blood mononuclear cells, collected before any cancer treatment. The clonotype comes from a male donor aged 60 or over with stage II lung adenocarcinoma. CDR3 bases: TGTGCCAGTAGTATGACCATTGTGGGGGACACTGAAGCTTTCTTT. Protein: CASSMTIVGDTEAFF.